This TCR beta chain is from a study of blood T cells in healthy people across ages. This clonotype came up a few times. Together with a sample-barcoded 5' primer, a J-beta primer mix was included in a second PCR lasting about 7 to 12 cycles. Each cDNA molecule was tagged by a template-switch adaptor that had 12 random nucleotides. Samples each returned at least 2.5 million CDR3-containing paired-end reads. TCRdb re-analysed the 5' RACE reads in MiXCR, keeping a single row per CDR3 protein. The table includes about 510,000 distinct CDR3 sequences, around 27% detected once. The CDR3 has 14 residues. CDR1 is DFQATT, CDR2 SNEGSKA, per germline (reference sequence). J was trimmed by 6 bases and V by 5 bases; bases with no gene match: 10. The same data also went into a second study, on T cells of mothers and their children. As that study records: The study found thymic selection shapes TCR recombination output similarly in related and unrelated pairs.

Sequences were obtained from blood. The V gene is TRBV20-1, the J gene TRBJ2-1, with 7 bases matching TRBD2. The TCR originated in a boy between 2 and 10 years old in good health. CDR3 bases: TGCAGTGCTTCATTGGGAGGGCCCGTCAATGAGCAGTTCTTC. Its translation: CSASLGGPVNEQFF.